Below, 16 T cell receptor beta chains from the same sample are listed, as sequenced in a study of regulatory T cells in long-lasting Graves disease. The authors built TCR beta libraries using iRepertoire HTBI primers and Arm-PCR of CDR3 regions. TCRdb re-called the multiplex PCR reads with MiXCR, one entry per CDR3 protein. The repertoire consists of about 240,000 distinct CDR3 sequences, with roughly a fifth occurring once and the leading ten covering approximately 15%. Specified time point: newly diagnosed GD, antithyroid drugs for less than 3 months. Isolated PBMC RNA provided the starting material for the TCR library. The sequencing used peripheral blood mononuclear cells (PBMCs), collected at new diagnosis, from a patient treated with antithyroid drugs. Every receptor here comes from a female donor with Graves disease.

Ten or more counts support this clonotype. At one end, the junction sequence differs from germline, possibly due to a read error. The rearrangement joins TRBV6-9 to TRBJ1-2; 7 bases agree with TRBD1. Germline V gene lookup returns CDR1 MNHGY and CDR2 SVAAGI. The CDR3 runs to 14 residues. In nucleotides, the CDR3 is TGTGCCAGCAGTTCTTTGACAGGGCACTACGGCTACACCTTC. Encoded protein: CASSSLTGHYGYTF.

This clonotype has at least ten counts. V is TRBV20-1 and J is TRBJ2-3; D unresolved. The germline V gene has CDR1 DFQATT and CDR2 SNEGSKA (reference sequence). The CDR3 covers 14 residues. Trimming removed 6 bases from V and 0 bases from J, with 13 bases in between. As DNA, the CDR3 is TGCAGTGCCCCTCCCAAAAGGAGCACAGATACGCAGTATTTT. Protein sequence: CSAPPKRSTDTQYF.

There are many counts of this clonotype. The chain combines TRBV3-1 with TRBJ2-5, with D possibly TRBD1 on 6 matching bases. This CDR3 spans 14 amino acids. From germline, CDR1 is LGHDT and CDR2 YNNKEL (reference sequence). The ends were cut back, 1 base at V and 7 bases at J, with 13 bases in the middle. The chain's CDR3 is CASSQGAGVGTQYF. CDR3 nucleotides: TGTGCCAGCAGCCAAGGGGCAGGGGTCGGGACCCAGTACTTC.

The table lists this clonotype with many counts. The rearrangement joins TRBV18 to TRBJ2-7, with D possibly being TRBD1 or TRBD2 (5 bases each). CDR3 length: 14 residues. Germline CDR1 is KGHSH and CDR2 is LQKENI. With 6 bases removed from V and 5 bases from J, the gap between germline ends came to 17 bases. The CDR3 DNA sequence: TGTGCCAGCTCTCTTGGGACCTCACAAAACGAGCAGTACTTC. This codes for CASSLGTSQNEQYF.

This clonotype showed up many times. The V gene is TRBV18, the J gene TRBJ2-1; D is unclear. CDR3 size: 16 residues. Germline CDR1 KGHSH, CDR2 LQKENI. V was cut by 0 bases and J by 2 bases, with 11 bases left in between. DNA for the CDR3: TGTGCCAGCTCACCACCACGACGGGTACCCTACAATGAGCAGTTCTTC. Its translation: CASSPPRRVPYNEQFF.

The chain's CDR3 is CSAGDRDPSNQPQHF. The CDR3 region has the DNA TGCAGTGCCGGGGACAGGGACCCGAGCAATCAGCCCCAGCATTTT. The rearrangement uses TRBV20-1 and TRBJ1-5; 9 nucleotides align to TRBD1. This CDR3 spans 15 amino acids. Germline trimming cut 6 bases from V and 1 base from J; bases unmatched to any gene: 7. The germline V gene encodes CDR1 DFQATT and CDR2 SNEGSKA (reference sequence).

The table lists this clonotype with many counts. The chain is built from TRBV7-8 and TRBJ2-1; TRBD2 aligns across 8 bases. V shed 5 bases and J 4 bases; nucleotides not matched to a gene: 10. Germline-derived CDR1 and CDR2 are SGHVS and FQNEAQ. The CDR3 is 16 residues long. DNA of the CDR3: TGTGCCAGCAGCCCGTCCGGGGGGGGGATATACAATGAGCAGTTCTTC. Translated, it gives CASSPSGGGIYNEQFF. Complete variable domain (other parts from reference TRBV7-8 and TRBJ2-1): GAGVSQSPRYKVAKRGQDVALRCDPISGHVSLFWYQQALGQGPEFLTYFQNEAQLDKSGLPSDRFFAERPEGSVSTLKIQRTQQEDSAVYLCASSPSGGGIYNEQFFGPGTRLTVL.

The chain has TRBV28 and TRBJ2-7; TRBD2 matches 11 bases. This CDR3 region has 16 residues. Germline CDR1 is MDHEN and CDR2 is SYDVKM. The junction had 13 bases not matched to a gene; V was cut back by 6 bases and J by 6 bases. CDR3 in amino acids: CASSYLSSGRTLEQYF. In nucleotides, the CDR3 is TGTGCCAGCAGCTATCTCTCTAGCGGGAGGACCCTCGAGCAGTACTTC.

This clonotype was picked up many times. The CDR3 nucleotides are TGTGCCAGCTCACAACAGGTCGGGACGGAAGCTTTCTTT. It encodes CASSQQVGTEAFF. The rearrangement links TRBV18 to TRBJ1-1, with D perhaps TRBD1 (5 bases). The CDR3 sequence is 13 residues long. Germline V gene lookup returns CDR1 KGHSH and CDR2 LQKENI. V lost 4 bases, J lost 8 bases, and 14 bases lay in between.

This rearrangement joins TRBV5-1 to TRBJ1-2, with D possibly matching TRBD1 (6 bases). Germline V gene sequence: CDR1 SGHRS, CDR2 YFSETQ. With 6 bases removed from V and 8 bases from J, the gap between germline ends came to 23 bases. The CDR3 is 15 residues long. The CDR3 loop is CASKETPGAGAGYTF. DNA for the CDR3: TGCGCCAGCAAGGAGACACCTGGGGCAGGGGCGGGCTACACCTTC. Using reference TRBV5-1 and TRBJ1-2 for the parts outside the CDR3, the full variable domain is KAGVTQTPRYLIKTRGQQVTLSCSPISGHRSVSWYQQTPGQGLQFLFEYFSETQRNKGNFPGRFSGRQFSNSRSEMNVSTLELGDSALYLCASKETPGAGAGYTFGSGTRLTVV.

The table lists this clonotype with many counts. The chain recombines TRBV20-1 with TRBJ2-3; D uncertain. Per germline, CDR1 DFQATT and CDR2 SNEGSKA (reference sequence). V lost 5 bases, J lost 2 bases, and 11 bases lay in between. The CDR3 runs 13 residues. The CDR3 loop is CSALPQTTDTQYF. The CDR3, as DNA: TGCAGTGCTTTACCCCAAACCACAGATACGCAGTATTTT.

The gene calls are TRBV19 and TRBJ2-1; D uncertain. V lost 4 bases and J lost 6, with 10 bases in between. This CDR3 has 13 residues. CDR1 and CDR2 from the germline V gene are LNHDA and SQIVND (reference sequence). CDR3 sequence (DNA): TGTGCCAGTAGTACCAATTGGGGCAATGAGCAGTTCTTC. Its protein product is CASSTNWGNEQFF.

The sample holds many counts of this clonotype. The chain has TRBV4-3 and TRBJ2-3; 7 bases are a match to TRBD2. From germline, CDR1 is LGHNA and CDR2 YSLEER. The junction had 12 bases not matched to a gene; V was cut back by 1 base and J by 14 bases. This CDR3 region has 14 residues. The CDR3 region has the DNA TGCGCCAGCAGCCAAGGGGGAGGGACCCCTCCTGGGTATTTT. Translation: CASSQGGGTPPGYF.

The table lists this clonotype with many counts. This rearrangement joins TRBV11-2 to TRBJ1-6; a possible D gene is TRBD1 (5 bases). The germline CDR1 and CDR2 sequences are SGHAT and FQNNGV. The CDR3 loop spans 13 amino acids. Trimming cost V 2 bases and J 9 bases, with 8 bases left between them. The CDR3 reads CASSLTRVSPLHF. The CDR3 DNA follows: TGTGCCAGCAGCTTAACCAGGGTTTCACCCCTCCACTTT.

This clonotype came up many times. The rearrangement links TRBV28 to TRBJ1-1; D ambiguous. V lost 2 bases and J 4 bases, leaving 8 bases between the germline ends. This CDR3 region has 13 residues. Germline V gene sequence: CDR1 MDHEN, CDR2 SYDVKM. CDR3 in amino acids: CASSLPRFTEAFF. The CDR3 DNA reads TGTGCCAGCAGTTTACCCCGGTTCACTGAAGCTTTCTTT.

The genes are TRBV19 and TRBJ1-1, with D possibly matching TRBD1 (5 bases). The V gene lost 2 bases and the J gene lost 7 bases, with 8 bases spanning the gap. Germline V CDR1 and CDR2: LNHDA, SQIVND (reference sequence). The CDR3 runs to 12 residues. CDR3 DNA: TGTGCCAGTAGTATACAGGGAAGTGAAGCTTTCTTT. Protein sequence: CASSIQGSEAFF.